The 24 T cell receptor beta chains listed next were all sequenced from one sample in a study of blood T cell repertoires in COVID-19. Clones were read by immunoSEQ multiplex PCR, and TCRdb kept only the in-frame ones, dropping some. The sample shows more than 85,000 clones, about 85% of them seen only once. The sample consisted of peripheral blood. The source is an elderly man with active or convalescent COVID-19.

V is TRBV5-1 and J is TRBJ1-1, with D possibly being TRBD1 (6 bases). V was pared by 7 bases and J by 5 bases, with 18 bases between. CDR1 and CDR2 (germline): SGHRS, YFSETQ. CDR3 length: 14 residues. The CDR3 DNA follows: TGCGCCAGCGGGGCCACGGGGGGCCGTACTGAAGCTTTCTTT. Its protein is CASGATGGRTEAFF.

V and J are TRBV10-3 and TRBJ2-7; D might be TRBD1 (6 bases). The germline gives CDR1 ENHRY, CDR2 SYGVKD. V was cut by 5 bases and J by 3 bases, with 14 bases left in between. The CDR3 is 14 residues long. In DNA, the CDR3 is TGTGCCATCAGTCGTACAGGGTTGGTCTACGAGCAGTACTTC. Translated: CAISRTGLVYEQYF.

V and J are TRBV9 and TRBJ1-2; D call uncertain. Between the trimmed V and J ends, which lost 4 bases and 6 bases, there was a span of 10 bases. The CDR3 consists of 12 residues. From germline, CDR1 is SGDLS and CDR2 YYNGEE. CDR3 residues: CASSLRRNGYTF. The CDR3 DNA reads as TGTGCCAGCAGCCTAAGGCGGAATGGCTACACCTTC.

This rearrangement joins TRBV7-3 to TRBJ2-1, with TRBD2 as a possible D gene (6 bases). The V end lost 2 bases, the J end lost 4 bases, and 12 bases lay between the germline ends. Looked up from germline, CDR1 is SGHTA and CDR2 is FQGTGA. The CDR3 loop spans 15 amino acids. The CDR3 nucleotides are TGTGCCAGCAGCTTAGTAGCTAGCGCTTACAATGAGCAGTTCTTC. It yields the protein CASSLVASAYNEQFF.

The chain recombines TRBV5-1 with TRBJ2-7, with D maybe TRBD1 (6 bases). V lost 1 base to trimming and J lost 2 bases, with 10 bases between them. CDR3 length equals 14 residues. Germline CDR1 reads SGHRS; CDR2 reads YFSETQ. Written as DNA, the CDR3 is TGCGCCAGCAGCTTGCCCGGACAGCCCTACGAGCAGTACTTC. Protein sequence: CASSLPGQPYEQYF.

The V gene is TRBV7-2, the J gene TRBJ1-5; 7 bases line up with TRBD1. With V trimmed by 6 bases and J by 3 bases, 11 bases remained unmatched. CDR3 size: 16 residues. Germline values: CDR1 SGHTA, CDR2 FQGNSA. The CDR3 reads CASRQSSGGDNQPQHF. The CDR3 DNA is TGTGCCAGCAGGCAGTCTTCAGGGGGAGACAATCAGCCCCAGCATTTT.

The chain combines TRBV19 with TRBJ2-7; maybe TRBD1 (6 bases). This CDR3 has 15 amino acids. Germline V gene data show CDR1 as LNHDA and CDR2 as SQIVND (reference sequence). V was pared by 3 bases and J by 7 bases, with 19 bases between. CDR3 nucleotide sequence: TGTGCCAGTAGTATCGGGCGGACAGCGTTTATAGAGCAGTACTTC. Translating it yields CASSIGRTAFIEQYF.

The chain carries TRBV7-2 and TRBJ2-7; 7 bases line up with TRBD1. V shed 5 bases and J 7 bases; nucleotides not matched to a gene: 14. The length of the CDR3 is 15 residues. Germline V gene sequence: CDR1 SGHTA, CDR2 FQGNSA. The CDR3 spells CASSPFGTGVGEQYF. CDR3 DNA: TGTGCCAGCAGCCCATTCGGTACAGGGGTCGGGGAGCAGTACTTC.

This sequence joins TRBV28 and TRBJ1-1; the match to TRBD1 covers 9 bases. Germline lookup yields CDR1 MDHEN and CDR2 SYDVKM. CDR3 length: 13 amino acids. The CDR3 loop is CISAGQGNTEAFF. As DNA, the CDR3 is TGTATTTCCGCGGGACAGGGCAACACTGAAGCTTTCTTT.

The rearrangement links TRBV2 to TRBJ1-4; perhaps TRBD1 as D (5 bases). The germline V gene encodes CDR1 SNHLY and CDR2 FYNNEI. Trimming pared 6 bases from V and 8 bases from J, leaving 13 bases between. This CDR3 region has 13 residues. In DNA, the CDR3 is TGTGCCAGCAGACGGGGGGGATCCGAAAAACTGTTTTTT. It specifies CASRRGGSEKLFF.

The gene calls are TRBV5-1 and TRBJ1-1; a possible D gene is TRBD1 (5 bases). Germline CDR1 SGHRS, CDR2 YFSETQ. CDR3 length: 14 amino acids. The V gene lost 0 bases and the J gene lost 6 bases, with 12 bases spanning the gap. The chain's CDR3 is CASSLDGRASEAFF. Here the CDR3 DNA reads TGCGCCAGCAGCTTGGACGGCAGGGCCTCTGAAGCTTTCTTT.

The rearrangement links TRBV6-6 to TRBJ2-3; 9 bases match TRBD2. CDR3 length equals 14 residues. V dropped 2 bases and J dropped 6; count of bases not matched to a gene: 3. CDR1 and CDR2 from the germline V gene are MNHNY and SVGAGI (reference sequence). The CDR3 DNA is TGTGCCAGCAGTTACGCGGGGGGGTACGATACGCAGTATTTT. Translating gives CASSYAGGYDTQYF.

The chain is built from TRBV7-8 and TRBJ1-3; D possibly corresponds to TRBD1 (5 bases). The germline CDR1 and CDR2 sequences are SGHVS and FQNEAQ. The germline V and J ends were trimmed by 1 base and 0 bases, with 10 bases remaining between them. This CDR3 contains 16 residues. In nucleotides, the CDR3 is TGTGCCAGCAGCTTAGGCACAGGTACCTCTGGAAACACCATATATTTT. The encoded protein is CASSLGTGTSGNTIYF.

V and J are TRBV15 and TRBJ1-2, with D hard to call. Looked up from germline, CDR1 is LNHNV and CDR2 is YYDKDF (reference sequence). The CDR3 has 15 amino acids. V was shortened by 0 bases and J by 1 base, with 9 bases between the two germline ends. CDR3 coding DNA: TGTGCCACCAGCAGAGATTCGACTTTTAACTATGGCTACACCTTC. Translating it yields CATSRDSTFNYGYTF. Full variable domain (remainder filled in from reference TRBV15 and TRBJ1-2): DAMVIQNPRYQVTQFGKPVTLSCSQTLNHNVMYWYQQKSSQAPKLLFHYYDKDFNNEADTPDNFQSRRPNTSFCFLDIRSPGLGDTAMYLCATSRDSTFNYGYTFGSGTRLTVV.

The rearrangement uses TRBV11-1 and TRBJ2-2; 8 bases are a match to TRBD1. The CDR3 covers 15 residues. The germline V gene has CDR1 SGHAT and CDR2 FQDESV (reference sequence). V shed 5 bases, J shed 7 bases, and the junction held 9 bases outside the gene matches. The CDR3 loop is CASSPRSRGRGELFF. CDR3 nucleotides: TGTGCCAGCAGCCCGCGGTCCAGGGGGCGCGGGGAGCTGTTTTTT.

DNA for the CDR3: TGTGCCAGCAGCTTAGGCGGCAACACTGAAGCTTTCTTT. Translation: CASSLGGNTEAFF. The rearrangement joins TRBV5-6 to TRBJ1-1; D is uncertain. The length of the CDR3 is 13 residues. From germline, CDR1 is SGHDT and CDR2 YYEEEE. Trimming removed 2 bases from V and 2 bases from J, with 7 bases in between.

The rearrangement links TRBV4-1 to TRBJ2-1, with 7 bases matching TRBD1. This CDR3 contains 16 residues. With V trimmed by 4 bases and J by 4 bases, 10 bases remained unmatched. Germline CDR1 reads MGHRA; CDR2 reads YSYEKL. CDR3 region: CASSPSSGTVYNEQFF. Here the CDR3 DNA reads TGCGCCAGCAGCCCTTCCTCCGGGACAGTTTACAATGAGCAGTTCTTC.

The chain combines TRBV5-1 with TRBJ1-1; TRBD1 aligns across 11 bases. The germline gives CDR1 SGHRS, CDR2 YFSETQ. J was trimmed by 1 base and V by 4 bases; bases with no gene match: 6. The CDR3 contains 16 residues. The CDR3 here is CASSGRTGGANTEAFF. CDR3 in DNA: TGCGCCAGCAGCGGGCGGACAGGGGGCGCGAACACTGAAGCTTTCTTT.

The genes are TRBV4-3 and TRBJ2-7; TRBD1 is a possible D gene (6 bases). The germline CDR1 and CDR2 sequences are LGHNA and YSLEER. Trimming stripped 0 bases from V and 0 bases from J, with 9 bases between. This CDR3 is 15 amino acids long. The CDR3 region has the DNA TGCGCCAGCAGCCAAGACAGGGGCGTCTCCTACGAGCAGTACTTC. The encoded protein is CASSQDRGVSYEQYF.

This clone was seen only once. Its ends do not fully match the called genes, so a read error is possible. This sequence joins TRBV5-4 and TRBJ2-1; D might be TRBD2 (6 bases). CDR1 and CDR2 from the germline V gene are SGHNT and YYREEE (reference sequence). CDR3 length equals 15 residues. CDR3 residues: CASRLDGGTYNEQFF. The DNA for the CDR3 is TGTGCCAGCAGGTTGGATGGGGGGACCTACAATGAGCAGTTCTTC.

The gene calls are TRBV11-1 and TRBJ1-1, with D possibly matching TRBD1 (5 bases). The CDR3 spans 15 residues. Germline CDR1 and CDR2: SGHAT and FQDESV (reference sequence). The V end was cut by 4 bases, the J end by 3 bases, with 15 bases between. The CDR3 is CASSSSIGGYTEAFF. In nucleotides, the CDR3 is TGTGCCAGCAGCTCCTCCATCGGGGGTTACACTGAAGCTTTCTTT.

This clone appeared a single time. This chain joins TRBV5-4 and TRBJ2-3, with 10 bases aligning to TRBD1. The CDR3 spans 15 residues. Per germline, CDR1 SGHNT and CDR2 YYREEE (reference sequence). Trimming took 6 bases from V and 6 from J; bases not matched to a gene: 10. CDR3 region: CASKDWDRGDDTQYF. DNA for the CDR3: TGTGCCAGCAAGGATTGGGACAGGGGCGATGATACGCAGTATTTT.

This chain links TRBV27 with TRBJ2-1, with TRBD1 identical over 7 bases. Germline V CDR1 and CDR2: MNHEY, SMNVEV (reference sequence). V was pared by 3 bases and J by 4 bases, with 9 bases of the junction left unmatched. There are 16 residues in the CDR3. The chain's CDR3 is CASSFAGTDLYNEQFF. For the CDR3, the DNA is TGTGCCAGCAGTTTCGCCGGGACAGACTTATACAATGAGCAGTTCTTC.

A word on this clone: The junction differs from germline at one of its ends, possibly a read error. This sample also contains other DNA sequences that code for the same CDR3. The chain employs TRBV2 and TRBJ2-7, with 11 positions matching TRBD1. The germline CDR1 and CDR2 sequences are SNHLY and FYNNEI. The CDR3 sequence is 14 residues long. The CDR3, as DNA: TGTGCCAGCGCGGGACAGGGGGTCTCCTACGAACAGTACTTC. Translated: CASAGQGVSYEQYF.